The 16 T cell receptor beta chains listed next were all sequenced from one sample in a study of T cell responses to AZD1222 COVID-19 vaccine. Sequenced by immunoSEQ multiplex PCR; TCRdb stores in-frame clones only, minus some. The table has about 110,000 clones, 70% to 90% seen once. This specimen consisted of peripheral blood, obtained on day 0 of AZD1222 vaccination. These receptors were collected from an adult in good health.

The chain recombines TRBV6-5 with TRBJ1-3; 9 bases agree with TRBD1. CDR1 and CDR2 from the germline V gene are MNHEY and SVGAGI. Germline trimming cut 6 bases from V and 0 bases from J; bases unmatched to any gene: 3. CDR3 size: 15 residues. The CDR3 reads CASSRDRDSGNTIYF. DNA for the CDR3: TGTGCCAGCAGCCGGGACAGGGACTCTGGAAACACCATATATTTT.

V is TRBV2 and J is TRBJ2-5; D possibly matches TRBD1 or TRBD2 (6 bases each). The CDR3 spans 13 residues. Germline V gives CDR1 SNHLY, CDR2 FYNNEI. The CDR3 loop reads CASRGQAQETQYF. The CDR3 coding sequence is TGTGCAAGCCGGGGGCAGGCTCAAGAGACCCAGTACTTC.

V gene TRBV5-1 combines with J gene TRBJ2-1; D unclear. Germline assignment: CDR1 SGHRS and CDR2 YFSETQ. V was shortened by 4 bases and J by 4 bases, with 9 bases between the two germline ends. This CDR3 is 13 amino acids long. The CDR3 coding sequence is TGCGCCAGCAGCCGGGTAGAGTACAATGAGCAGTTCTTC. Its protein product is CASSRVEYNEQFF.

The chain combines TRBV24-1 with TRBJ1-2; unclear D gene. This CDR3 region has 11 residues. V dropped 7 bases and J dropped 10 bases, with 12 bases sitting between them. CDR1 KGHDR and CDR2 SFDVKD come from the germline V gene. The CDR3 sequence is CATSLQDYYTF. CDR3 nucleotide sequence: TGTGCCACCAGCTTACAAGACTACTACACCTTC.

The chain links TRBV3-1 (or the pseudogene TRBV3-2) to TRBJ2-3; TRBD2 agrees at 9 bases. Germline V gene sequence: CDR1 LGHDT, CDR2 YNNKEL (reference sequence). The J segment lost 4 bases and the V segment lost 1 base, leaving 3 bases of the junction unmatched. There are 15 residues in the CDR3. CDR3 in DNA: TGTGCCAGCAGCCAAGGCGGGGGGGCCCCAGATACGCAGTATTTT. Translation: CASSQGGGAPDTQYF.

The J gene is TRBJ1-1, the V gene TRBV11-2; 9 bases align to TRBD1. Losses at the gene ends were 1 base for V and 4 bases for J; bases not matched to a gene: 10. The CDR3 loop spans 17 amino acids. Germline CDR1 reads SGHAT; CDR2 reads FQNNGV. In DNA form, the CDR3 reads TGTGCCAGCAGCTTAGGATTAAAGGGACAGGGCGGCACTGAAGCTTTCTTT. Its translation: CASSLGLKGQGGTEAFF.

V is TRBV2 and J is TRBJ2-3; D possibly corresponds to TRBD2 (5 bases). V lost 8 bases and J 10 bases, leaving 16 bases between the germline ends. The CDR3 covers 12 residues. The germline gives CDR1 SNHLY, CDR2 FYNNEI. CDR3 loop: CASRAPAGAQYF. The CDR3 coding sequence is TGTGCCAGCCGGGCCCCGGCGGGCGCGCAGTATTTT. Complete variable domain (other parts from reference TRBV2 and TRBJ2-3): EPEVTQTPSHQVTQMGQEVILRCVPISNHLYFYWYRQILGQKVEFLVSFYNNEISEKSEIFDDQFSVERPDGSNFTLKIRSTKLEDSAMYFCASRAPAGAQYFGPGTRLTVL.

V and J are TRBV28 and TRBJ1-4; 7 nucleotides line up with TRBD1. V lost 2 bases to trimming and J lost 7 bases; unmatched junction nucleotides: 7. This CDR3 has 15 amino acids. In germline, CDR1 is MDHEN, CDR2 SYDVKM. CDR3 sequence reads: CASSLRTGDLEKLFF. The CDR3 DNA is TGTGCCAGCAGTTTACGGACAGGCGATCTTGAAAAACTGTTTTTT.

This chain's CDR3 is CASRGSGGAYEQYF. In DNA form, the CDR3 reads TGTGCCAGCAGAGGAAGCGGGGGGGCCTACGAGCAGTACTTC. The chain recombines TRBV6-5 with TRBJ2-7, with 10 bases that match TRBD2. The CDR3 is made up of 14 amino acids. The ends lost 6 bases at V and 2 bases at J; junction bases unmatched: 4. Germline values: CDR1 MNHEY, CDR2 SVGAGI.

V is TRBV7-2 and J is TRBJ1-1; the D gene is possibly TRBD1 (6 bases). This CDR3 is built from 14 residues. Trimming took 5 bases from V and 4 from J, leaving 14 bases between them. The germline gives CDR1 SGHTA, CDR2 FQGNSA. For the CDR3, the DNA is TGTGCCAGCAGCCAAGGTACAGGGTTCACTGAAGCTTTCTTT. Translating it yields CASSQGTGFTEAFF. Full variable domain (rest looked up from reference TRBV7-2 and TRBJ1-1): GAGVSQSPSNKVTEKGKDVELRCDPISGHTALYWYRQSLGQGLEFLIYFQGNSAPDKSGLPSDRFSAERTGGSVSTLTIQRTQQEDSAVYLCASSQGTGFTEAFFGQGTRLTVV.

V gene TRBV6-5 combines with J gene TRBJ1-3; D is perhaps TRBD1 (6 bases). The CDR3 is 16 residues long. CDR1 and CDR2 (germline): MNHEY, SVGAGI. V shed 2 bases and J shed 2 bases, with 13 bases lying between them. The CDR3 bases are TGTGCCAGCAGTTACACCTTCGACAGGACTGGAAACACCATATATTTT. This sequence encodes CASSYTFDRTGNTIYF.

The rearrangement uses TRBV11-3 and TRBJ1-1; D ambiguous. CDR1 and CDR2 (germline): SGHNT, YENEEA. Between the trimmed V and J ends, which lost 2 bases and 5 bases, there was a span of 12 bases. The CDR3 has 14 residues. CDR3 sequence reads: CASSLHPSGTEAFF. CDR3 DNA sequence: TGTGCCAGCAGCTTACACCCCTCTGGGACTGAAGCTTTCTTT.

This chain uses TRBV3-1 (or the pseudogene TRBV3-2) with TRBJ1-1; D unresolved. V lost 0 bases, J lost 6 bases, and 5 bases lay in between. The CDR3 length is 12 residues. The germline CDR1 and CDR2 sequences are LGHDT and YNNKEL (reference sequence). The CDR3 DNA reads as TGTGCCAGCAGCCAAGAATGGCCTGAAGCTTTCTTT. As protein: CASSQEWPEAFF.

V gene TRBV3-1 (or the pseudogene TRBV3-2) combines with J gene TRBJ1-1; perhaps TRBD1 as D (5 bases). V gave up 4 bases and J gave up 5 bases, with 14 bases separating them. The germline CDR1 and CDR2 sequences are LGHDT and YNNKEL (reference sequence). CDR3 length: 14 amino acids. The CDR3 nucleotides are TGTGCCAGCAGCCCAGATGTCGGGGGGACTGAAGCTTTCTTT. Amino acid sequence: CASSPDVGGTEAFF.

This rearrangement joins TRBV27 to TRBJ1-5, with D perhaps matching TRBD1 (6 bases). The ends were cut back, 5 bases at V and 3 bases at J, with 17 bases in the middle. Per the germline V gene, CDR1 is MNHEY and CDR2 is SMNVEV (reference sequence). The CDR3 extends over 16 amino acids. The CDR3 nucleotides are TGTGCCAGCAGTCCTTACCTACAGGGTGACAATCAGCCCCAGCATTTT. Translating it yields CASSPYLQGDNQPQHF.

This rearrangement joins TRBV7-8 to TRBJ2-7, with no clear D. Germline V CDR1 and CDR2: SGHVS, FQNEAQ. Trimming took 2 bases from V and 2 from J, leaving 7 bases between them. CDR3 length equals 13 residues. CDR3: CASSLRNTYEQYF. The CDR3 DNA is TGTGCCAGCAGCTTAAGGAATACCTACGAGCAGTACTTC.